These T cell receptor beta chains were read from a single sample in a study of vaccination and CD4 T cells after COVID-19. TCRdb independently ran MiXCR on the PCR reads; one entry per CDR3 protein. The sample has some 10,000 distinct CDR3 sequences; about 38% are singletons. Their recognized antigens are unknown. Sequenced sample: CD4+ T cells from blood, cultured in vitro. These receptors originate from a human donor in good health. Each CDR3 is given with its conserved first and last residue. Fields, in order: J gene, D gene, V gene, clone size, CDR3 protein, CDR3 DNA. D genes are given only for firm matches. Clone size, where shown, is once, few, many, or a class for clones that have expanded.

>TRBJ1-1|.|TRBV7-2|few
CASSLVGQNVAFF
TGTGCCAGCAGCTTGGTCGGACAGAACGTAGCTTTCTTT
>TRBJ1-2|.|TRBV19|few
CASRVTDGYTF
TGTGCCAGTAGAGTGACAGATGGCTACACCTTC
>TRBJ2-7|TRBD1|TRBV6-2/TRBV6-3|.
CASSYPGQGAISSYEQYF
TGTGCCAGCAGTTACCCGGGACAGGGGGCTATCAGCTCCTACGAGCAGTACTTC
>TRBJ1-1|.|TRBV4-1|.
CASSRGGVLEAFF
TGCGCCAGCAGCCGGGGGGGGGTCCTTGAAGCTTTCTTT
>TRBJ1-1|.|TRBV19|few
CASSTIQGLAAFF
TGTGCCAGTAGTACAATCCAGGGGTTGGCAGCTTTCTTT
>TRBJ1-1|.|TRBV5-8|.
CASSLVLRRNTEAFF
TGTGCCAGCAGCTTGGTTCTTCGGAGGAACACTGAAGCTTTCTTT
>TRBJ2-3|TRBD2|TRBV7-3|once
CASSLTGGGGDTDTQYF
TGTGCCAGCAGCTTAACAGGTGGCGGGGGGGACACAGATACGCAGTATTTT
>TRBJ1-1|.|TRBV28|.
CASSLGGDLEAFF
TGTGCCAGCAGTTTGGGGGGGGACCTTGAAGCTTTCTTT
>TRBJ1-2|.|TRBV6-2/TRBV6-3|.
CASSRDRTNYGYTF
TGTGCCAGCAGCCGCGACAGGACTAACTATGGCTACACCTTC
>TRBJ1-1|TRBD1|TRBV27|.
CASSRDRGRRTEAFF
TGTGCCAGCAGTAGGGACAGGGGGCGCCGGACTGAAGCTTTCTTT
>TRBJ1-6|TRBD1|TRBV6-4|.
CASSIGQGNSPLHF
TGTGCCAGCAGTATCGGACAGGGAAATTCACCCCTCCACTTT